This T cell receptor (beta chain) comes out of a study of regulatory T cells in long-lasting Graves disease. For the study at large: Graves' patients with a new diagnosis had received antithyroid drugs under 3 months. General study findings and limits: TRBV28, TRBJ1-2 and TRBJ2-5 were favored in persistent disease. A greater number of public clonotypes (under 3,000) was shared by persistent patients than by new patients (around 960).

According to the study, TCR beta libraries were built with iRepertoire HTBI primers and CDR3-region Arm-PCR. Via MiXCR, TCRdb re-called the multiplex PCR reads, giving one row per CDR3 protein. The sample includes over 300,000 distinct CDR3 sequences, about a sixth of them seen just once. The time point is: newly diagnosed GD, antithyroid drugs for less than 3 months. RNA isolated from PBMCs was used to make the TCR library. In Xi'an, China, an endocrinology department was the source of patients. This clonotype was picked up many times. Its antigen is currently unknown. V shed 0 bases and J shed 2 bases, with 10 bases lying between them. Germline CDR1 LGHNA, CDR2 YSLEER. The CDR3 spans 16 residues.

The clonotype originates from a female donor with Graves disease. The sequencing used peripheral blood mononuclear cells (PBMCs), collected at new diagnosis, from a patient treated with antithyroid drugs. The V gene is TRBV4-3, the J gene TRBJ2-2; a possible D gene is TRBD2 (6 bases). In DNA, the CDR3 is TGCGCCAGCAGCCAAGATAGCGGCCCAAACACCGGGGAGCTGTTTTTT. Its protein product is CASSQDSGPNTGELFF.